These 25 T cell receptor beta chains were all obtained from the same sample, sequenced in a study of cytomegalovirus exposure and HLA in healthy donors. PCR involved 60 Vbeta and 13 Jbeta primers. Profiled with immunoSEQ multiplex PCR; TCRdb holds only in-frame clones, not every one. The sample yields 100,000 or so clones, approximately 84% seen once. The source material was PBMCs. These receptors were collected from a man aged 18-30 years in good health and CMV-seronegative.

The chain uses TRBV6-1 and TRBJ2-1; 13 bases line up with TRBD2. The CDR3 contains 15 residues. Trimming removed 1 base from V and 7 bases from J; junction bases left unmatched: 1. The germline V gene has CDR1 MNHNS and CDR2 SASEGT. CDR3 residues: CASSEGTSGGNEQFF. CDR3 sequence (DNA): TGTGCCAGCAGTGAAGGGACTAGCGGGGGAAATGAGCAGTTCTTC.

This sequence joins TRBV6-5 and TRBJ1-1; D unclear. Germline lookup yields CDR1 MNHEY and CDR2 SVGAGI. The CDR3 covers 14 residues. V was cut by 1 base and J by 4 bases, with 10 bases left in between. In DNA form, the CDR3 reads TGTGCCAGCAGTTACTTCACGGGTGGCACTGAAGCTTTCTTT. This sequence encodes CASSYFTGGTEAFF.

V usage is TRBV29-1 and J usage is TRBJ1-1; maybe TRBD1 (6 bases). CDR3 length: 13 residues. CDR1 and CDR2 from the germline V gene are SQVTM and ANQGSEA. Trimming took off 6 bases at V and 0 bases at J, with 11 bases between the two ends. In DNA form, the CDR3 reads TGCAGCGTCGCCGGGACACTGAACACTGAAGCTTTCTTT. Its translation: CSVAGTLNTEAFF.

V gene TRBV10-3 combines with J gene TRBJ1-2; D may be TRBD1 (6 bases). Deletions cut 2 bases from V and 0 bases from J, with 13 bases between. The germline gives CDR1 ENHRY, CDR2 SYGVKD. This CDR3 spans 16 amino acids. The CDR3 sequence: CAISEAQGKSNYGYTF. The CDR3 coding sequence is TGTGCCATCAGTGAGGCGCAGGGGAAGTCTAACTATGGCTACACCTTC.

This rearrangement joins TRBV29-1 to TRBJ1-2, with D unresolved. CDR1 is SQVTM, CDR2 ANQGSEA, per germline. CDR3 length equals 13 residues. V lost 6 bases and J 6 bases, leaving 17 bases between the germline ends. The CDR3 DNA is TGCAGCGTCGACCTCAGTGGGCACGATGGCTACACCTTC. The encoded protein is CSVDLSGHDGYTF.

The chain has TRBV18 and TRBJ1-1, with a tentative D call TRBD1 (6 bases). Trimming left V 0 bases short and J 7 bases short, with 15 bases between. In germline, CDR1 is KGHSH, CDR2 LQKENI. The CDR3 extends over 15 amino acids. The CDR3 DNA reads as TGTGCCAGCTCACCACCGGCACTTAGGGGGATTGAAGCTTTCTTT. Protein: CASSPPALRGIEAFF.

This clone came up a few times. The genes are TRBV9 and TRBJ2-3; TRBD1 matches 9 bases. The germline V gene encodes CDR1 SGDLS and CDR2 YYNGEE. The V and J ends lost 2 bases and 6 bases, in that order; junction bases with no gene match: 4. This CDR3 is 14 amino acids long. This chain's CDR3 is CASSVGQGGDTQYF. The CDR3 region has the DNA TGTGCCAGCAGCGTGGGACAGGGCGGGGATACGCAGTATTTT.

The chain has TRBV9 and TRBJ2-1; TRBD2 agrees at 8 bases. The CDR3 runs to 16 residues. Per the germline V gene, CDR1 is SGDLS and CDR2 is YYNGEE. Trimming cost V 3 bases and J 7 bases; bases outside gene matches: 12. The CDR3 coding sequence is TGTGCCAGCAGCGCGCCAAACAGCGGGAGAACGAATGAGCAGTTCTTC. Its translation: CASSAPNSGRTNEQFF.

The V call is TRBV10-3, the J call TRBJ1-5; TRBD1 is a possible D gene (6 bases). From germline, CDR1 is ENHRY and CDR2 SYGVKD. V shed 3 bases and J shed 3 bases, with 18 bases lying between them. CDR3 size: 17 residues. The CDR3 nucleotides are TGTGCCATCAGTGAAGGCAGGGGACAAAATAACAATCAGCCCCAGCATTTT. Residues: CAISEGRGQNNNQPQHF.

The gene calls are TRBV2 and TRBJ1-1; D unclear. The ends were cut back, 7 bases at V and 1 base at J, with 10 bases in the middle. The CDR3 sequence is 13 residues long. CDR1 and CDR2 (germline): SNHLY, FYNNEI. The CDR3 bases are TGTGCCAGCAAGAAGACTGAGAACACTGAAGCTTTCTTT. Translation: CASKKTENTEAFF.

Of note for this clone: Other DNA sequences in the sample encode the same CDR3. V and J are TRBV20-1 and TRBJ1-2; D gene ambiguous. V was shortened by 0 bases and J by 7 bases, with 6 bases between the two germline ends. The V gene's germline CDR1 is DFQATT and CDR2 SNEGSKA (reference sequence). This CDR3 has 11 residues. The CDR3 DNA reads as TGCAGTGCTAGAGATCCTCTTGGCTACACCTTC. This encodes CSARDPLGYTF.

The CDR3 bases are TGTGCCACCTCCCCGGGGGCAACTAATGAAAAACTGTTTTTT. Its translation: CATSPGATNEKLFF. The chain recombines TRBV2 with TRBJ1-4; D perhaps matches TRBD1 (5 bases). This CDR3 spans 14 amino acids. Germline CDR1 reads SNHLY; CDR2 reads FYNNEI. Trimming removed 10 bases from V and 0 bases from J, with 12 bases in between.

The V and J genes are TRBV5-1 and TRBJ2-3, with TRBD2 matching over 7 bases. The CDR3 loop spans 16 amino acids. After removal of 5 bases from V and 6 bases from J, the junction contained 15 bases not matched to a gene. Germline V gene sequence: CDR1 SGHRS, CDR2 YFSETQ. The CDR3 loop reads CASRIQPTSPGDTQYF. CDR3 bases: TGCGCCAGCAGAATTCAACCGACTAGCCCTGGCGATACGCAGTATTTT.

The chain recombines TRBV6-5 with TRBJ2-4; 11 bases match TRBD2. The CDR3 loop spans 13 amino acids. V was pared by 6 bases and J by 8 bases, with 3 bases of the junction left unmatched. Germline CDR1 and CDR2: MNHEY and SVGAGI. The CDR3 loop is CASSTSGSYIQYF. In nucleotides, the CDR3 is TGTGCCAGCAGCACTAGCGGGAGTTACATTCAGTACTTC.

The chain employs TRBV11-2 and TRBJ1-1; 7 bases agree with TRBD1. Germline trimming cut 6 bases from V and 5 bases from J; bases unmatched to any gene: 12. The CDR3 loop spans 15 amino acids. Germline CDR1 reads SGHAT; CDR2 reads FQNNGV. Here the CDR3 reads CASSSQGGAGTEAFF. The DNA for the CDR3 is TGTGCCAGCAGTTCTCAAGGGGGCGCGGGTACTGAAGCTTTCTTT.

The chain carries TRBV6-5 and TRBJ2-7; tentative D call: TRBD1 (6 bases). This CDR3 spans 15 amino acids. V was trimmed by 4 bases and J by 1 base, leaving 14 bases between them. Germline CDR1 MNHEY, CDR2 SVGAGI. The CDR3 here is CASSSIHRDSYEQYF. The CDR3 DNA reads as TGTGCCAGCAGTTCCATCCACAGGGATTCCTACGAGCAGTACTTC.

The V call is TRBV7-9, the J call TRBJ1-1; TRBD1 is a possible D gene (6 bases). Germline V lookup: CDR1 SEHNR, CDR2 FQNEAQ (reference sequence). The CDR3 extends over 15 amino acids. Trimming took 0 bases from V and 4 from J, leaving 12 bases between them. The CDR3 bases are TGTGCCAGCAGCTTAGCATCGAGCAGGGGCACTGAAGCTTTCTTT. Protein product: CASSLASSRGTEAFF.

The chain is built from TRBV7-2 and TRBJ2-3; 9 bases line up with TRBD1. This CDR3 is built from 17 residues. In germline, CDR1 is SGHTA, CDR2 FQGNSA. With 1 base clipped from V and 6 bases from J, the junction kept 11 bases outside the gene matches. This chain's CDR3 is CASSLGTGVQLMDTQYF. Written as DNA, the CDR3 is TGTGCCAGCAGCTTAGGGACAGGGGTTCAATTGATGGATACGCAGTATTTT.

The chain couples TRBV20-1 to TRBJ2-7; D remains unclear. The germline V gene has CDR1 DFQATT and CDR2 SNEGSKA (reference sequence). The CDR3 consists of 11 residues. V lost 6 bases and J lost 6, with 12 bases in between. CDR3 residues: CSALINPEQYF. As DNA, the CDR3 is TGCAGTGCCCTAATTAATCCCGAGCAGTACTTC.

This clone came up once. The chain uses TRBV5-6 and TRBJ1-5, with 7 bases identical to TRBD1. V lost 3 bases to trimming and J lost 2 bases; unmatched junction nucleotides: 8. This CDR3 region has 16 residues. CDR1 and CDR2 (germline): SGHDT, YYEEEE. The CDR3 DNA reads as TGTGCCAGCAGCTCGACAGGGCGTCTACGCAATCAGCCCCAGCATTTT. This codes for CASSSTGRLRNQPQHF.

As concerns this clone: The junction departs from the called germline gene at one end, perhaps through a read error. This rearrangement joins TRBV27 to TRBJ1-1; TRBD1 might be the D (6 bases). CDR1 is MNHEY and CDR2 is SMNVEV in the germline V gene (reference sequence). CDR3 length: 16 amino acids. In DNA form, the CDR3 reads TGTGTCAGCACCGGAATTAAGTCCAGGGGCGTCCTAAGAGCTTTCTTT. This codes for CVSTGIKSRGVLRAFF.

The chain combines TRBV10-3 with TRBJ2-1; TRBD1 is a possible D gene (6 bases). This CDR3 has 12 residues. V lost 2 bases, J lost 10 bases, and 9 bases lay in between. CDR1 and CDR2 from the germline V gene are ENHRY and SYGVKD. The CDR3 here is CAISEGGREQFF. CDR3 nucleotide sequence: TGTGCCATCAGTGAGGGGGGCAGGGAGCAGTTCTTC.

CDR3 loop: CASRALSVGTEAFF. The DNA for the CDR3 is TGTGCCAGCCGAGCCCTCTCGGTCGGCACTGAAGCTTTCTTT. V gene TRBV6-1 combines with J gene TRBJ1-1; D is unresolved. Germline-derived CDR1 and CDR2 are MNHNS and SASEGT. V lost 8 bases and J lost 4, with 17 bases in between. The CDR3 sequence is 14 residues long.

The J gene is TRBJ1-5, the V gene TRBV28; D possibly corresponds to TRBD1 (5 bases). Germline CDR1 and CDR2: MDHEN and SYDVKM. The CDR3 runs 11 residues. The V and J ends lost 6 bases and 12 bases respectively, with 12 bases between them. Here the CDR3 reads CASSPDRGQHF. The CDR3, as DNA: TGTGCCAGCAGCCCCGACAGAGGCCAGCATTTT.

The chain employs TRBV9 and TRBJ2-1; TRBD2 agrees at 10 bases. Germline-derived CDR1 and CDR2 are SGDLS and YYNGEE. Trimming cost V 2 bases and J 4 bases; bases outside gene matches: 6. The CDR3 length is 16 residues. This CDR3 is CASSVGGTSVYNEQFF. In DNA, the CDR3 is TGTGCCAGCAGCGTGGGTGGGACTAGCGTGTACAATGAGCAGTTCTTC.